This entry lists 8 T cell receptor beta chains sequenced from one sample in a study of T cells in Graves' hyperthyroidism and ophthalmopathy (dated by TCRdb to between 2017 and 2020). The library was produced with multiplex PCR. Sequencing took place on an Illumina HiSeq 2000. TCR beta CDR3 regions were amplified from RNA transcripts. The first round of RT-PCR for the TCR CDR3 was performed with the HTBI primer set and the Qiagen OneStep RT-PCR kit. The public reads were reanalyzed by TCRdb: fastp trimming at Q25, MiXCR alignment, in-frame beta chains only. Rows are combined by CDR3 protein, so each entry shows the most common genes and DNA. The sample profile shows 350,000 or so distinct CDR3 sequences; around 23% of them were found once. The ten largest account for over 45% of the sample. The sequenced material came from blood. These receptor sequences come from a woman aged 45-60 years with Graves' hyperthyroidism.

Many counts were recorded for this clonotype. The gene calls are TRBV27 and TRBJ1-1; D ambiguous. CDR3 length: 13 residues. V was trimmed by 4 bases and J by 5 bases, leaving 11 bases between them. Germline CDR1 reads MNHEY; CDR2 reads SMNVEV (reference sequence). The CDR3 DNA reads as TGTGCCAGCAGTTACCTGGGGAAGACTGAAGCTTTCTTT. Its protein is CASSYLGKTEAFF.

Many counts were recorded for this clonotype. The chain has TRBV15 and TRBJ2-3; 7 nucleotides line up with TRBD1. CDR1 LNHNV and CDR2 YYDKDF come from the germline V gene (reference sequence). After removal of 0 bases from V and 4 bases from J, the junction contained 4 bases not matched to a gene. The CDR3 runs 15 residues. CDR3 in DNA: TGTGCCACCAGCAGAGATAGGACAGGAGCAGATACGCAGTATTTT. It yields the protein CATSRDRTGADTQYF.

The J gene is TRBJ1-1, the V gene TRBV12-3 or TRBV12-4, with 9 bases fitting TRBD1. The CDR3 spans 15 residues. V was clipped by 4 bases and J by 1 base; unmatched bases: 4. CDR3 sequence (DNA): TGTGCCAGCAGTTCCGGACAGGGGCGGAACACTGAAGCTTTCTTT. Translated, it gives CASSSGQGRNTEAFF.

This clonotype was seen ten or more times. The chain links TRBV6-1 to TRBJ2-6; D may be TRBD1 or TRBD2 (6 bases each). CDR3 length equals 16 residues. The germline V gene encodes CDR1 MNHNS and CDR2 SASEGT. Trimming shortened V by 8 bases and J by 0 bases, and 14 bases separated the two germline ends. CDR3 in amino acids: CASGTGRRSGANVLTF. The CDR3 nucleotides read TGTGCCAGCGGTACAGGGAGGCGCTCTGGGGCCAACGTCCTGACTTTC.

There are many counts of this clonotype. The chain joins TRBV5-6 to TRBJ2-3; no definite D call. The CDR3 consists of 13 residues. Trimming pared 1 base from V and 6 bases from J, leaving 9 bases between. The V gene's germline CDR1 is SGHDT and CDR2 YYEEEE. Here the CDR3 DNA reads TGTGCCAGCAGCTTGTGGGAACGGGATACGCAGTATTTT. Its protein is CASSLWERDTQYF. The complete variable domain, with remaining parts taken from reference TRBV5-6 and TRBJ2-3, reads DAGVTQSPTHLIKTRGQQVTLRCSPKSGHDTVSWYQQALGQGPQFIFQYYEEEERQRGNFPDRFSGHQFPNYSSELNVNALLLGDSALYLCASSLWERDTQYFGPGTRLTVL.

This clonotype has ten or more counts. This rearrangement joins TRBV7-8 to TRBJ2-1, with 9 bases lining up with TRBD2. CDR3 length: 18 amino acids. Germline CDR1 reads SGHVS; CDR2 reads FQNEAQ. After removal of 4 bases from V and 7 bases from J, the junction contained 17 bases not matched to a gene. The CDR3 is CASSSRGGGGAQANEQFF. In DNA form, the CDR3 reads TGTGCCAGCAGCTCTAGGGGTGGCGGGGGGGCCCAGGCGAATGAGCAGTTCTTC.

This clonotype was seen a few times. The J gene is TRBJ2-2, the V gene TRBV5-1; D is unresolved. Germline CDR1 reads SGHRS; CDR2 reads YFSETQ. CDR3 length equals 15 residues. The V and J ends lost 6 bases and 6 bases respectively, with 18 bases between them. CDR3 sequence: CASNPPGTSSGELFF. The DNA for the CDR3 is TGCGCCAGCAATCCACCGGGCACGAGTTCCGGGGAGCTGTTTTTT.

In this sample, this clonotype turned up many times. The chain combines TRBV12-3 or TRBV12-4 with TRBJ2-5, with 8 bases matching TRBD2. V dropped 3 bases and J dropped 5; count of bases not matched to a gene: 11. This CDR3 has 16 amino acids. The CDR3 region is CASSFDSGGRLETQYF. The DNA of the CDR3 is TGTGCCAGCAGTTTTGACAGCGGGGGCCGTCTGGAGACCCAGTACTTC.